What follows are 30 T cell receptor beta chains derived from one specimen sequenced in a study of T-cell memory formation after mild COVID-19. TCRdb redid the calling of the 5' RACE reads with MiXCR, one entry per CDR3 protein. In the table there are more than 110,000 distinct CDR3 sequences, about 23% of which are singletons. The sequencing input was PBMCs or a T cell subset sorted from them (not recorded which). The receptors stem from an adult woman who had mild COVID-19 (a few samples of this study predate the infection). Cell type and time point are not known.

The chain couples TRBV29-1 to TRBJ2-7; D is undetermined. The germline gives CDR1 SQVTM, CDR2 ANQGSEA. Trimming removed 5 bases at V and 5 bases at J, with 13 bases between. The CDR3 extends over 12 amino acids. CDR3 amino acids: CSVYGLGDEQYF. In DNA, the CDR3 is TGCAGCGTTTATGGCCTTGGGGACGAGCAGTACTTC.

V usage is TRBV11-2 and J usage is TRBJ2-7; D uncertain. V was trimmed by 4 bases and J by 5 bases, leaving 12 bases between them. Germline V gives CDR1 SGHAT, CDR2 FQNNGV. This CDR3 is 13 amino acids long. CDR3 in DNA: TGTGCCAGCAGCTCCCGGACGCTGGACGAGCAGTACTTC. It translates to CASSSRTLDEQYF.

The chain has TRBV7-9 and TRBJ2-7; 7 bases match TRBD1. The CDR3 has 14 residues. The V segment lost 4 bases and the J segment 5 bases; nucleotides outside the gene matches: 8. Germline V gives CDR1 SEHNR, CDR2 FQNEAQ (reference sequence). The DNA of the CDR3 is TGTGCCAGCAGCTCACCGACAGGGTCCCACGAGCAGTACTTC. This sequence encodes CASSSPTGSHEQYF.

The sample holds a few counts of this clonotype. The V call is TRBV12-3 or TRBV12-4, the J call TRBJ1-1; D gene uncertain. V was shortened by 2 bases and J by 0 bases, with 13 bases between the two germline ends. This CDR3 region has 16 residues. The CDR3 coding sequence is TGTGCCAGCAGTTTACAGGTCAGATCCCTGAACACTGAAGCTTTCTTT. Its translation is CASSLQVRSLNTEAFF.

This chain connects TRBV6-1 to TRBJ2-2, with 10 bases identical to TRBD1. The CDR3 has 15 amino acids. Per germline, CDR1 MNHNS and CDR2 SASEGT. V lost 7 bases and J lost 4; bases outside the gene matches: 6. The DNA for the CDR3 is TGTGCCAGCACAGGGACAGGGGATGCCACCGGGGAGCTGTTTTTT. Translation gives CASTGTGDATGELFF.

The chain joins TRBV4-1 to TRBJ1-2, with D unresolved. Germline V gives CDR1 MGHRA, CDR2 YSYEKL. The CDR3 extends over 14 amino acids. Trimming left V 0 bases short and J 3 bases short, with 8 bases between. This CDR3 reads CASSQERGDYGYTF. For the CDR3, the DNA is TGCGCCAGCAGCCAAGAACGCGGGGACTATGGCTACACCTTC.

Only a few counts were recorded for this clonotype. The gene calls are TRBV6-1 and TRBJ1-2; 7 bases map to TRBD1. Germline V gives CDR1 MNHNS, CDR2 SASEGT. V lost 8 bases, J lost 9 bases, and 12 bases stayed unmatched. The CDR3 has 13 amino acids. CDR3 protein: CASQGEDRWSYTF. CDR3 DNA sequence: TGTGCCAGCCAGGGGGAGGATCGATGGAGCTACACCTTC.

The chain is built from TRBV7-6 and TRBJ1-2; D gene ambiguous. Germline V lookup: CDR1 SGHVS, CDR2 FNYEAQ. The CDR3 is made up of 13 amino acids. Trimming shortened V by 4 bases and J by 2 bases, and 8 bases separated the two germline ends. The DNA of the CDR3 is TGTGCCAGCAGCTCCCCGGAGAACTATGGCTACACCTTC. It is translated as CASSSPENYGYTF.

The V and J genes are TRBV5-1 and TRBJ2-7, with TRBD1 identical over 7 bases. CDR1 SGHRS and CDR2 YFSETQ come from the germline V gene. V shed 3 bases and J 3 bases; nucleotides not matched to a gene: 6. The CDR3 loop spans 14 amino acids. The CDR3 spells CASSSGTENYEQYF. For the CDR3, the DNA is TGCGCCAGCAGCTCCGGGACAGAGAACTACGAGCAGTACTTC.

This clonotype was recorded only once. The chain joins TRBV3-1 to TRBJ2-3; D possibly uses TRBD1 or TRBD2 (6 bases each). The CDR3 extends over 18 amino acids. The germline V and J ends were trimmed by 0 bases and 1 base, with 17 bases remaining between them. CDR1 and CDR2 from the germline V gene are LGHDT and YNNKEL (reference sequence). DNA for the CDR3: TGTGCCAGCAGCCAAGAGGCTCCGAGGGGGGAAGGCACAGATACGCAGTATTTT. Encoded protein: CASSQEAPRGEGTDTQYF.

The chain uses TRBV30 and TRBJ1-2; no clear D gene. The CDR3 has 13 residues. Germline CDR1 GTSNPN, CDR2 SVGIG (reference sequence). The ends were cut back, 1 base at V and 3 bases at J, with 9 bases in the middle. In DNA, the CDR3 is TGTGCCTGGAGTGCGGCGTTGGACTATGGCTACACCTTC. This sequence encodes CAWSAALDYGYTF.

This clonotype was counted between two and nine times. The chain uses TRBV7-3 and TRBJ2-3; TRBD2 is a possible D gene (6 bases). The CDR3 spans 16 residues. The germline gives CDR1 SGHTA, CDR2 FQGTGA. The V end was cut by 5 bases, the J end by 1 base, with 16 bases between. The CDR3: CASSIVEGLGTDTQYF. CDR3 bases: TGTGCCAGCAGCATAGTCGAGGGACTGGGCACAGATACGCAGTATTTT.

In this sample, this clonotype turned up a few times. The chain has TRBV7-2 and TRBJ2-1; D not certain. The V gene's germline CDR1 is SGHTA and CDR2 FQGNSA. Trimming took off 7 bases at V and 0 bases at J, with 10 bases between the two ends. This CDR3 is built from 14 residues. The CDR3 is CASNLYSSYNEQFF. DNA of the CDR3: TGTGCCAGCAACCTTTACAGCTCCTACAATGAGCAGTTCTTC.

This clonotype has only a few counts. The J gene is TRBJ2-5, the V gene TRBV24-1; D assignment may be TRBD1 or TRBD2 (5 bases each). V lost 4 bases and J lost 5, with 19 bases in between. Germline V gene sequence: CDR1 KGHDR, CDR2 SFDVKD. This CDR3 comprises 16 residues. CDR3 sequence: CATSDRPLGPGETQYF. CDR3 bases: TGTGCCACCAGTGACCGACCCTTGGGGCCGGGGGAGACCCAGTACTTC.

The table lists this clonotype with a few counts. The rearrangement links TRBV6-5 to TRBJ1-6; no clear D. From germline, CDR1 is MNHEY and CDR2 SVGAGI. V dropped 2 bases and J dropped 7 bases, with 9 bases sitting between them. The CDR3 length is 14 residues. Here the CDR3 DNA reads TGTGCCAGCAGTTACGGGGTGGAGAATTCACCCCTCCACTTT. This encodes CASSYGVENSPLHF.

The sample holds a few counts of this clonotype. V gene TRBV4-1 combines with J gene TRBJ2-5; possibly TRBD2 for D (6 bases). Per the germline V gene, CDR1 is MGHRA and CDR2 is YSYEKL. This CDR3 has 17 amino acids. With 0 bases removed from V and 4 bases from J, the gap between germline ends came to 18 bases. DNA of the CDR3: TGCGCCAGCAGCCAAGATAGGGGAGGACTTGTCGGAGAGACCCAGTACTTC. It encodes CASSQDRGGLVGETQYF.

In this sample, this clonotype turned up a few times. The CDR3 spells CASSWGTGANPSGANVLTF. CDR3 coding DNA: TGTGCCAGCAGCTGGGGAACAGGGGCAAACCCCTCTGGGGCCAACGTCCTGACTTTC. The V and J genes are TRBV7-8 and TRBJ2-6, with 7 nucleotides matching TRBD1. The germline V gene encodes CDR1 SGHVS and CDR2 FQNEAQ. The CDR3 spans 19 residues. The junction had 12 bases not matched to a gene; V was cut back by 4 bases and J by 0 bases.

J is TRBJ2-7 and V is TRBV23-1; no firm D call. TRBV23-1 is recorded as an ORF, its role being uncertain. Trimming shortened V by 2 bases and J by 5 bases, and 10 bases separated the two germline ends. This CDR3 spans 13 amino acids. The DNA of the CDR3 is TGCGCCAGCAGTCAAGACCTCCCTGACGAGCAGTACTTC. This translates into CASSQDLPDEQYF.

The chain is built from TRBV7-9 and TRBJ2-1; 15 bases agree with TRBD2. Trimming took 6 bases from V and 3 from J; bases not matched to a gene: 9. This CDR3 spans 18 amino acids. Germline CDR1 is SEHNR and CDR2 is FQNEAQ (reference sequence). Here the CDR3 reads CASSFGLAGGRRYNEQFF. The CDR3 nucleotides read TGTGCCAGCAGTTTCGGACTAGCGGGGGGGCGTCGCTACAATGAGCAGTTCTTC.

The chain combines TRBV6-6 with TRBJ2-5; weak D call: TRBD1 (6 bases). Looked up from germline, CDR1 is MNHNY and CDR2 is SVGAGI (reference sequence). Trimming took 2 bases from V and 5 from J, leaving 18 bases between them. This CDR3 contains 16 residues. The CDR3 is CASSYVYGQGQETQYF. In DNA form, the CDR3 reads TGTGCCAGCAGTTACGTGTATGGGCAGGGGCAGGAGACCCAGTACTTC.

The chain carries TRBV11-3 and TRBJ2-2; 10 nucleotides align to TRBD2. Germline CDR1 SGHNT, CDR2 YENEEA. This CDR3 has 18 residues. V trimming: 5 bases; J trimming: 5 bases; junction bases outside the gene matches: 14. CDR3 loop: CASSRPPTSGVKTGELFF. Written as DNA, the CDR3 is TGTGCCAGCAGCCGGCCACCCACTAGCGGGGTAAAAACCGGGGAGCTGTTTTTT.

CDR3 in DNA: TGTGCCACCAGCCGGGACAGGGTATCCTACGAGCAGTACTTC. This sequence encodes CATSRDRVSYEQYF. This chain joins TRBV15 and TRBJ2-7, with TRBD1 matching 9 bases. Trimming removed 5 bases from V and 1 base from J; junction bases left unmatched: 3. The CDR3 is 14 residues long. Germline CDR1 reads LNHNV; CDR2 reads YYDKDF (reference sequence).

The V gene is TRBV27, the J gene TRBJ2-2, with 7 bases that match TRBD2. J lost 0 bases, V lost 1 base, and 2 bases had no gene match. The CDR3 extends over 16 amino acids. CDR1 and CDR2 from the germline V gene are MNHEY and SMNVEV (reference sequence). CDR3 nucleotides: TGTGCCAGCAGTTTATTCGGGGGGACGAACACCGGGGAGCTGTTTTTT. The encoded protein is CASSLFGGTNTGELFF.

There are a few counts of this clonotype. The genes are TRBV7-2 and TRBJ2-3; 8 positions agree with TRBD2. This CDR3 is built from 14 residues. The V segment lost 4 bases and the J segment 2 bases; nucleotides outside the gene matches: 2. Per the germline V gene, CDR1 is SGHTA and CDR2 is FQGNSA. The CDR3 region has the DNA TGTGCCAGCAGCTCGGGGGGGTTCACAGATACGCAGTATTTT. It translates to CASSSGGFTDTQYF. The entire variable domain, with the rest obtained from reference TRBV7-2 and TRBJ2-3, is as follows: GAGVSQSPSNKVTEKGKDVELRCDPISGHTALYWYRQSLGQGLEFLIYFQGNSAPDKSGLPSDRFSAERTGGSVSTLTIQRTQQEDSAVYLCASSSGGFTDTQYFGPGTRLTVL.

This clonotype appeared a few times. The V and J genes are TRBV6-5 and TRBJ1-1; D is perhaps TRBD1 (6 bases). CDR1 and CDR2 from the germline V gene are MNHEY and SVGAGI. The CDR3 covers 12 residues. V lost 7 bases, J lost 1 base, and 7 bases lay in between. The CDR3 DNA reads TGTGCCAGCATGGACAGGAACACTGAAGCTTTCTTT. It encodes CASMDRNTEAFF.

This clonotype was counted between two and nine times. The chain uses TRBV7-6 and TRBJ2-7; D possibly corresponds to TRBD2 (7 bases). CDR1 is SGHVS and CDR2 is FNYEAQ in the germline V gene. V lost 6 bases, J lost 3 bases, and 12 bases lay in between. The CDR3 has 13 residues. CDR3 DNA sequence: TGTGCCAGCAGTCCAGGGGAGGGCTACGAGCAGTACTTC. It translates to CASSPGEGYEQYF.

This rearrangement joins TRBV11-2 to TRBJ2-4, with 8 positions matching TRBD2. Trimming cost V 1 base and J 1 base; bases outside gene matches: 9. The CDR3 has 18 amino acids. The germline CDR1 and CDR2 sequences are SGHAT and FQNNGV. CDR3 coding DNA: TGTGCCAGCAGCTTAGTCGGGAGGGCCAGCGTGGCCAAAAACATTCAGTACTTC. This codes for CASSLVGRASVAKNIQYF.

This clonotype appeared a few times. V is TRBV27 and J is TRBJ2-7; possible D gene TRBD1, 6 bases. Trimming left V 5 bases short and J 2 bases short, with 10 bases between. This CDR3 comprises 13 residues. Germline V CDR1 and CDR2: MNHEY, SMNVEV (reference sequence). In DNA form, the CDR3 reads TGTGCCAGCAGTCAAGGGGGTCCCTACGAGCAGTACTTC. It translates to CASSQGGPYEQYF.

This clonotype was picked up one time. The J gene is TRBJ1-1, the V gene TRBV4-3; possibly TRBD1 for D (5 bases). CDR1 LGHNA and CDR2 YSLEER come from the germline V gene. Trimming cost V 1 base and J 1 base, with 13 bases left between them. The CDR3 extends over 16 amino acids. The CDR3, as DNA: TGCGCCAGCAGCCAAGCCCTGGGACGATGGAACACTGAAGCTTTCTTT. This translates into CASSQALGRWNTEAFF.

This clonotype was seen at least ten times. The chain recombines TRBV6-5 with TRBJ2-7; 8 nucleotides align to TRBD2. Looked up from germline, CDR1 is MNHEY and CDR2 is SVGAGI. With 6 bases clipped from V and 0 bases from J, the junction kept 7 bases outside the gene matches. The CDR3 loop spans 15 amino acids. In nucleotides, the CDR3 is TGTGCCAGCAGCCCAACGGGGGGGAGCTCCTACGAGCAGTACTTC. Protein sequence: CASSPTGGSSYEQYF.